This T cell receptor beta chain was found in a study of control samples from healthy donors and cancer patients. Profiled with immunoSEQ multiplex PCR; TCRdb holds only in-frame clones, not every one. Altogether roughly 76,000 clones are present, around 94% being singletons, with the ten largest covering about 5%. The source material was blood. This sequence was found in a woman younger than 35 in good health.

Here the CDR3 DNA reads TGTGCCAGCAGGCCCCTAGGGGGGACAAGAAACACCATATATTTT. Translated: CASRPLGGTRNTIYF. The chain combines TRBV6-6 with TRBJ1-3, with a tentative D call TRBD1 (6 bases). V was pared by 6 bases and J by 5 bases, with 17 bases between. CDR3 length: 15 residues. Germline V gene data show CDR1 as MNHNY and CDR2 as SVGAGI (reference sequence).